The TCR beta chain described here comes from a study of cytomegalovirus exposure and HLA in healthy donors. The germline V gene encodes CDR1 MNHNY and CDR2 SVGAGI (reference sequence). V was pared by 1 base and J by 2 bases, with 7 bases of the junction left unmatched. The CDR3 is made up of 16 amino acids. PCR primers comprised 60 Vbeta and 13 Jbeta primers. The repertoire was sequenced with immunoSEQ multiplex PCR; TCRdb's copy has only in-frame clones and lacks some. The sample records tens of thousands of clones, roughly two thirds being singletons. Material for sequencing was PBMCs. The sequence was collected from a woman aged 25 to 39 in good health and CMV-seronegative. The chain employs TRBV6-6 and TRBJ2-7, with TRBD1 identical over 8 bases. CDR3 amino acids: CASSYLRTGITYEQYF. The CDR3 DNA is TGTGCCAGCAGTTACTTAAGGACAGGGATAACCTACGAGCAGTACTTC.